This T cell receptor beta chain was found in a study of identical twins. The length of the CDR3 is 16 residues. The germline V gene has CDR1 LGHNA and CDR2 YNFKEQ. V was trimmed by 4 bases and J by 2 bases, leaving 16 bases between them. Each donor (without exception) was a healthy Caucasian. TCRdb called the 5' RACE reads again in MiXCR, with one record for every CDR3 protein. The data contain roughly 1,500,000 distinct CDR3 sequences, under 35% of them singletons. This clonotype was detected only a few times. The antigen remains unidentified. General study results and limits: Out-of-frame TCR alpha sharing observed in monozygotic twins exceeded model estimates.

Sequenced sample: cord blood. This sequence joins TRBV4-2 and TRBJ2-3; possibly TRBD2 for D (6 bases). The sequence was obtained from a newborn girl in good health. The CDR3 is CASSLNGGSLTDTQYF. CDR3 DNA: TGTGCCAGCAGCCTCAACGGGGGTTCTCTCACAGATACGCAGTATTTT.